Following are 26 T cell receptor beta chains from one sample sequenced in a study of shared clonotypes between healthy human individuals. The method was immunoSEQ multiplex PCR; TCRdb's version includes in-frame clones alone and lacks a portion of them. The table records roughly 300,000 clones, 70% to 75% of them present only once. The sample comprised memory CD4+ T cells sorted from blood. Stated subset: CD45RA-negative fraction. The receptors stem from a man aged 25 to 45 in good health.

The rearrangement uses TRBV2 and TRBJ2-1, with no clear D. The germline CDR1 and CDR2 sequences are SNHLY and FYNNEI. Trimming cost V 8 bases and J 2 bases, with 16 bases left between them. The CDR3 is 15 residues long. The CDR3, as DNA: TGTGCCAGCCGATGGGCTAGTTCTGCCTACAATGAGCAGTTCTTC. It specifies CASRWASSAYNEQFF.

This clone was seen a single time. J is TRBJ2-3 and V is TRBV7-2; D unclear. Germline V gives CDR1 SGHTA, CDR2 FQGNSA. The CDR3 has 14 residues. V shed 0 bases and J shed 0 bases, with 4 bases lying between them. CDR3 region: CASSLASSTDTQYF. CDR3 DNA sequence: TGTGCCAGCAGCTTAGCAAGTAGCACAGATACGCAGTATTTT.

For the CDR3, the DNA is TGTGCCAGCAGCTGGGACCCCCATGAGGGCGAGCAGTACTTC. Its protein product is CASSWDPHEGEQYF. The J gene is TRBJ2-7, the V gene TRBV5-4; either TRBD1 or TRBD2 may fit D (5 bases each). The CDR3 runs 14 residues. Trimming cost V 3 bases and J 6 bases, with 16 bases left between them. Germline CDR1 reads SGHNT; CDR2 reads YYREEE (reference sequence).

The chain couples TRBV25-1 to TRBJ2-7; D is ambiguous. Trimming shortened V by 10 bases and J by 0 bases, and 16 bases separated the two germline ends. CDR3 length equals 14 residues. CDR1 MGHDK and CDR2 SYGVNS come from the germline V gene. CDR3: CATAATRPSYEQYF. The CDR3 DNA follows: TGTGCCACGGCGGCGACAAGACCCTCCTACGAGCAGTACTTC.

The genes are TRBV5-1 and TRBJ1-2, with D tentatively TRBD1 (6 bases). V was trimmed by 3 bases and J by 4 bases, leaving 13 bases between them. The CDR3 sequence is 14 residues long. CDR1 and CDR2 from the germline V gene are SGHRS and YFSETQ. The CDR3 DNA follows: TGCGCCAGCAGCTCCACCAGACAGGCCTATGGCTACACCTTC. It is translated as CASSSTRQAYGYTF.

The rearrangement links TRBV19 to TRBJ1-4; 8 nucleotides align to TRBD1. Germline V gene sequence: CDR1 LNHDA, CDR2 SQIVND (reference sequence). This CDR3 has 14 residues. V dropped 6 bases and J dropped 7; count of bases not matched to a gene: 7. DNA of the CDR3: TGTGCCAGTAGCCCCGGGACAGGAGCTGAAAAACTGTTTTTT. Translating gives CASSPGTGAEKLFF.

There are many counts of this clone. V gene TRBV27 combines with J gene TRBJ2-7; tentative D call: TRBD1 (6 bases). Between the trimmed V and J ends, which lost 6 bases and 0 bases, there was a span of 12 bases. Germline assignment: CDR1 MNHEY and CDR2 SMNVEV (reference sequence). CDR3 length: 14 amino acids. The CDR3: CASRDTGSSYEQYF. As DNA, the CDR3 is TGTGCCAGCAGAGATACAGGGAGCTCCTACGAGCAGTACTTC.

This clone has a count of ten or more. The rearrangement uses TRBV18 and TRBJ1-5, with D maybe TRBD1 (5 bases). CDR3 length: 14 amino acids. Germline CDR1 is KGHSH and CDR2 is LQKENI. V dropped 3 bases and J dropped 6 bases, with 12 bases sitting between them. The CDR3: CASSPTAQGQPQHF. The CDR3 DNA follows: TGTGCCAGCTCACCTACCGCCCAGGGTCAGCCCCAGCATTTT.

The rearrangement uses TRBV20-1 and TRBJ2-7; D unresolved. V was clipped by 4 bases and J by 4 bases, with 8 bases between them. Germline assignment: CDR1 DFQATT and CDR2 SNEGSKA (reference sequence). The CDR3 has 11 residues. CDR3 sequence (DNA): TGCAGTGCTAAAATGGGATACGAGCAGTACTTC. Its translation is CSAKMGYEQYF.

The chain links TRBV6-5 to TRBJ1-4; D remains unclear. CDR1 and CDR2 (germline): MNHEY, SVGAGI. The CDR3 runs to 15 residues. Trimming cost V 6 bases and J 6 bases, with 17 bases left between them. CDR3: CASSLWSRPYEKLFF. CDR3 bases: TGTGCCAGCAGCCTCTGGTCCCGACCTTATGAAAAACTGTTTTTT.

V gene TRBV5-1 combines with J gene TRBJ2-2; 12 bases map to TRBD2. The CDR3 length is 18 residues. V gave up 3 bases and J gave up 7 bases; unmatched junction bases: 13. CDR1 is SGHRS, CDR2 YFSETQ, per germline. CDR3 nucleotides: TGCGCCAGCAGCTCGACCCTAGCGGGAGGGCCAGGGATCGGGGAGCTGTTTTTT. It codes for CASSSTLAGGPGIGELFF. Using reference TRBV5-1 and TRBJ2-2 for the parts outside the CDR3, the full variable domain is KAGVTQTPRYLIKTRGQQVTLSCSPISGHRSVSWYQQTPGQGLQFLFEYFSETQRNKGNFPGRFSGRQFSNSRSEMNVSTLELGDSALYLCASSSTLAGGPGIGELFFGEGSRLTVL.

The J gene is TRBJ1-1, the V gene TRBV28; no reliable D call. Trimming shortened V by 3 bases and J by 1 base, and 6 bases separated the two germline ends. The CDR3 loop spans 13 amino acids. From germline, CDR1 is MDHEN and CDR2 SYDVKM. The CDR3 here is CASSLFSNTEAFF. The CDR3 DNA reads as TGTGCCAGCAGTTTGTTCTCGAACACTGAAGCTTTCTTT.

The chain employs TRBV29-1 and TRBJ2-7, with D perhaps matching TRBD2 (7 bases). Trimming shortened V by 6 bases and J by 5 bases, and 20 bases separated the two germline ends. The CDR3 sequence is 14 residues long. Looked up from germline, CDR1 is SQVTM and CDR2 is ANQGSEA. Here the CDR3 reads CSVQGGAGADEQYF. The CDR3 DNA sequence: TGCAGCGTCCAAGGGGGGGCGGGAGCGGACGAGCAGTACTTC.

This clone was observed a few times. The chain employs TRBV4-1 and TRBJ2-3; 9 bases fit TRBD2. The V gene end was trimmed by 1 base and the J gene end by 3 bases; junction bases not matched to a gene: 8. CDR1 is MGHRA and CDR2 is YSYEKL in the germline V gene. CDR3 size: 17 residues. Written as DNA, the CDR3 is TGCGCCAGCAGCCAAGTCCCAGGGGCGGGAGGGACAGATACGCAGTATTTT. Translated, it gives CASSQVPGAGGTDTQYF.

The chain has TRBV5-1 and TRBJ1-1, with D hard to call. Germline CDR1 SGHRS, CDR2 YFSETQ. CDR3 length equals 16 residues. V lost 0 bases and J 0 bases, leaving 12 bases between the germline ends. CDR3 in amino acids: CASSLGTGSLNTEAFF. The DNA for the CDR3 is TGCGCCAGCAGCTTGGGTACGGGCAGCTTGAACACTGAAGCTTTCTTT.

This clone came up a few times. The chain has TRBV5-6 and TRBJ2-7; TRBD2 matches 11 bases. Trimming cost V 4 bases and J 10 bases; bases outside gene matches: 10. The CDR3 runs 14 residues. Germline lookup yields CDR1 SGHDT and CDR2 YYEEEE. CDR3 sequence (DNA): TGTGCCAGCAGCACCGGGACTAGCGGTCTAGGTCAGTACTTC. Protein: CASSTGTSGLGQYF.

This clone was counted a few times. This chain links TRBV19 with TRBJ1-5, with D maybe TRBD1 (5 bases). Per the germline V gene, CDR1 is LNHDA and CDR2 is SQIVND (reference sequence). Trimming shortened V by 6 bases and J by 4 bases, and 16 bases separated the two germline ends. The CDR3 is 15 residues long. The CDR3 loop reads CASRGRRNPNQPQHF. Written as DNA, the CDR3 is TGTGCCAGTAGGGGACGGAGGAACCCTAATCAGCCCCAGCATTTT.

This clone was seen a few times. J is TRBJ2-7 and V is TRBV28; TRBD1 agrees at 9 bases. CDR3 length: 16 amino acids. V shed 8 bases, J shed 2 bases, and the junction held 13 bases outside the gene matches. CDR1 is MDHEN and CDR2 is SYDVKM in the germline V gene. The DNA of the CDR3 is TGTGCCAGCTACCCCCCCGGGACAGGGACGACCTACGAGCAGTACTTC. Translating gives CASYPPGTGTTYEQYF.

The genes are TRBV11-3 and TRBJ1-1; D is perhaps TRBD1 (5 bases). The CDR3 is made up of 14 amino acids. Germline V lookup: CDR1 SGHNT, CDR2 YENEEA. Trimming pared 5 bases from V and 1 base from J, leaving 11 bases between. DNA of the CDR3: TGTGCCAGCAGCGCAGGAAGGGGGAACACTGAAGCTTTCTTT. Translated, it gives CASSAGRGNTEAFF.

The V call is TRBV18, the J call TRBJ2-7; D ambiguous. From germline, CDR1 is KGHSH and CDR2 LQKENI. V lost 2 bases, J lost 2 bases, and 10 bases lay in between. This CDR3 region has 14 residues. The CDR3 DNA follows: TGTGCCAGCTCACCAAGTGCGCTGCCCTACGAGCAGTACTTC. Translated: CASSPSALPYEQYF.

CDR3 nucleotides: TGCGCCAGCAAGGGACCGAACACCGGGGAGCTGTTTTTT. It specifies CASKGPNTGELFF. The chain links TRBV10-2 to TRBJ2-2, with D tentatively TRBD1 or TRBD2 (5 bases each). The V gene lost 7 bases and the J gene lost 0 bases, with 6 bases spanning the gap. The CDR3 is made up of 13 amino acids. Germline CDR1 reads WSHSY; CDR2 reads SAAADI.

This chain joins TRBV5-1 and TRBJ2-7; D remains unclear. The CDR3 runs to 15 residues. V was clipped by 7 bases and J by 0 bases, with 17 bases between them. Germline values: CDR1 SGHRS, CDR2 YFSETQ. In DNA, the CDR3 is TGCGCCAGCTCACCCGCCCCACGAAGCTCCTACGAGCAGTACTTC. Translation: CASSPAPRSSYEQYF.

This sequence joins TRBV7-9 and TRBJ1-5; D not resolved. Germline V gives CDR1 SEHNR, CDR2 FQNEAQ (reference sequence). Trimming pared 5 bases from V and 12 bases from J, leaving 17 bases between. This CDR3 contains 13 residues. As DNA, the CDR3 is TGTGCCAGCAGCCCAGGAGACTACCAGGTCCAGCATTTT. Translated, it gives CASSPGDYQVQHF.

Regarding this clone: At one boundary the junction diverges from the germline segment, which might be a read error. The chain links TRBV11-3 to TRBJ2-1; 9 bases line up with TRBD2. Germline V gives CDR1 SGHNT, CDR2 YENEEA. CDR3 length: 13 residues. The CDR3 DNA reads TGTGCCAGCAGCCTAGAGCGGGAGGACGAGCAGTTCTTC. Amino acid sequence: CASSLEREDEQFF.

This chain connects TRBV5-6 to TRBJ2-5; a possible D gene is TRBD1 (6 bases). Germline V lookup: CDR1 SGHDT, CDR2 YYEEEE. The CDR3 sequence is 14 residues long. V was trimmed by 5 bases and J by 7 bases, leaving 18 bases between them. The CDR3 reads CASRGSQGRGTQYF. CDR3 DNA sequence: TGTGCCAGCAGGGGTTCTCAGGGGCGCGGGACCCAGTACTTC. The full variable domain, with the rest looked up from reference TRBV5-6 and TRBJ2-5, is DAGVTQSPTHLIKTRGQQVTLRCSPKSGHDTVSWYQQALGQGPQFIFQYYEEEERQRGNFPDRFSGHQFPNYSSELNVNALLLGDSALYLCASRGSQGRGTQYFGPGTRLLVL.

This clone is a singleton in its sample. The CDR3 reads CASSHDLWGSYNEQFF. CDR3 nucleotides: TGTGCCAGCAGCCACGACCTATGGGGCTCCTACAATGAGCAGTTCTTC. V and J are TRBV9 and TRBJ2-1, with unresolved D. The CDR3 consists of 16 residues. V lost 4 bases, J lost 0 bases, and 14 bases lay in between. CDR1 and CDR2 from the germline V gene are SGDLS and YYNGEE.